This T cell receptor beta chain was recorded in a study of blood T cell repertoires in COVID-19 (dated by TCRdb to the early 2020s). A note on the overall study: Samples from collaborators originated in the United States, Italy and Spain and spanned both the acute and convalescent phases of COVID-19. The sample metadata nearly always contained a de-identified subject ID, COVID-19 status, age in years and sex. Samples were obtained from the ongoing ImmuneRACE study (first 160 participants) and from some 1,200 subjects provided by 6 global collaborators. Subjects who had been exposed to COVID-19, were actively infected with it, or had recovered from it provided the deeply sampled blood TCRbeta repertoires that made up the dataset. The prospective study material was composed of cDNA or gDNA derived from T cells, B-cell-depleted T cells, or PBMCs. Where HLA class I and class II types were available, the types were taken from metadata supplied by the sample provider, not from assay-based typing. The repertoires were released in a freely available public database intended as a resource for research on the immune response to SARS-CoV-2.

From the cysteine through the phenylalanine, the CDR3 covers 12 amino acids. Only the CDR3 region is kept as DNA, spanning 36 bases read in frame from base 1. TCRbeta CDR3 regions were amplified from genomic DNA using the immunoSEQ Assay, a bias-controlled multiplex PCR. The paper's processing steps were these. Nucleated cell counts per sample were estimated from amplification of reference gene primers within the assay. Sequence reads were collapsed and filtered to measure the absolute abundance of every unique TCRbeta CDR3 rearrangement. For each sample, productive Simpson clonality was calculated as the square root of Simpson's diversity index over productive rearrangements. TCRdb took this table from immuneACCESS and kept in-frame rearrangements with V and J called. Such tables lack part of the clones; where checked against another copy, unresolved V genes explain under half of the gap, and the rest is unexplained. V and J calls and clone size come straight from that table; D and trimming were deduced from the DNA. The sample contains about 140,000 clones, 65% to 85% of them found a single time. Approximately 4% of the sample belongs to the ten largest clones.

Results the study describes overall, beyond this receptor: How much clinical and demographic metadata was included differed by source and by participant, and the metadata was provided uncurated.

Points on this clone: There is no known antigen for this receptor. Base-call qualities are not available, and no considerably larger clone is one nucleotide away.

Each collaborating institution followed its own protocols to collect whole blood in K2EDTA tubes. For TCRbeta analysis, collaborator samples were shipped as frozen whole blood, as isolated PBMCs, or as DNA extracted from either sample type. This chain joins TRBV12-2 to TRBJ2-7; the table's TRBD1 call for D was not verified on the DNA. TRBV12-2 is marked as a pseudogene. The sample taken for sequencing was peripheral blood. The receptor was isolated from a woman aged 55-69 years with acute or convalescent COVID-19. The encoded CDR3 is CASRLSSAGGNF. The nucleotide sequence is TGTGCAAGTCGCTTGAGCTCGGCAGGGGGTAACTTC.